This T cell receptor beta chain was captured by sequencing in a study of blood T cells in healthy people across ages. The study drew donors from healthy Caucasian individuals in Russia aged roughly 6 to 100. Per sample, extraction of total RNA gave at least 5 micrograms in every case. Combining a sample-barcoded 5' primer with a J-beta primer mix, a second PCR ran for roughly 7 to 12 cycles. All cDNA molecules were each tagged by a template-switch adaptor with 12 random nucleotides. From the 5' RACE reads, TCRdb called clonotypes with MiXCR, one entry per CDR3 protein. This table has around 1,700,000 distinct CDR3 sequences, 25% to 30% appearing once. Concerning this clonotype: Antigen unknown.

Study-wide results and caveats: Long-lived donors carried more naive CD4+ cells and greater diversity than aged donors.

Germline CDR1 and CDR2: SGHRS and YFSETQ. Germline trimming cut 1 base from V and 0 bases from J; bases unmatched to any gene: 6. CDR3 length: 17 residues. The source material was blood. The clonotype comes from a woman aged 30 to 39 in good health. The rearrangement joins TRBV5-1 to TRBJ2-2, with 7 bases matching TRBD1. CDR3 loop: CASSLTTGTANTGELFF. The CDR3 DNA follows: TGCGCCAGCAGCTTGACCACCGGGACAGCGAACACCGGGGAGCTGTTTTTT. The variable domain in full, completed from reference TRBV5-1 and TRBJ2-2, reads KAGVTQTPRYLIKTRGQQVTLSCSPISGHRSVSWYQQTPGQGLQFLFEYFSETQRNKGNFPGRFSGRQFSNSRSEMNVSTLELGDSALYLCASSLTTGTANTGELFFGEGSRLTVL.